The 14 T cell receptor beta chains presented below share a single source sample, sequenced in a study of blood T cells in healthy people across ages. Together with a sample-barcoded 5' primer, a J-beta primer mix was included in a second PCR lasting about 6 to 11 cycles. TCRdb processed the 5' RACE reads anew with MiXCR; each CDR3 protein has one entry. The table records 730,000 or so distinct CDR3 sequences, roughly 44% of them present only once. Sequencing was carried out using blood. These receptors all stem from a woman aged 60-75 years in good health.

The rearrangement joins TRBV20-1 to TRBJ1-6; TRBD1 matches 11 bases. J gave up 12 bases and V 4 bases, and 5 bases lay outside the gene matches. Germline-derived CDR1 and CDR2 are DFQATT and SNEGSKA (reference sequence). The CDR3 contains 13 residues. Written as DNA, the CDR3 is TGCAGTGCTAAGGGACAGGGGGATTTACCCCTCCACTTT. Its translation: CSAKGQGDLPLHF.

This chain links TRBV6-1 with TRBJ2-6; 8 positions agree with TRBD1. This CDR3 has 18 amino acids. J was trimmed by 0 bases and V by 7 bases; bases with no gene match: 11. Germline CDR1 MNHNS, CDR2 SASEGT. CDR3 region: CASKDFRDRHSGANVLTF. DNA for the CDR3: TGTGCCAGCAAGGATTTCAGGGACAGGCACTCTGGGGCCAACGTCCTGACTTTC.

V is TRBV11-2 and J is TRBJ2-1; D remains ambiguous. Trimming removed 0 bases at V and 4 bases at J, with 13 bases between. Germline loops: CDR1 SGHAT, CDR2 FQNNGV. CDR3 size: 16 residues. The CDR3 region has the DNA TGTGCCAGCAGCTTAGAGGCCTGGTCTCGGTACAATGAGCAGTTCTTC. Translating it yields CASSLEAWSRYNEQFF.

The rearrangement joins TRBV5-1 to TRBJ2-1, with D maybe TRBD1 (5 bases). CDR1 is SGHRS and CDR2 is YFSETQ in the germline V gene. V was shortened by 3 bases and J by 5 bases, with 12 bases between the two germline ends. CDR3 size: 14 residues. The CDR3: CASSSAVGDNEQFF. In DNA form, the CDR3 reads TGCGCCAGCAGCTCGGCAGTAGGGGACAATGAGCAGTTCTTC.

In its sample, this clonotype was seen many times. The rearrangement joins TRBV20-1 to TRBJ2-6; D is unresolved. Germline V lookup: CDR1 DFQATT, CDR2 SNEGSKA (reference sequence). There are 12 residues in the CDR3. Deletions cut 3 bases from V and 4 bases from J, with 4 bases between. The CDR3 sequence: CSARQGANVLTF. The CDR3 DNA reads TGCAGTGCTAGGCAAGGGGCCAACGTCCTGACTTTC.

The chain combines TRBV18 with TRBJ2-5; TRBD2 agrees at 14 bases. CDR3 size: 14 residues. The V gene's germline CDR1 is KGHSH and CDR2 LQKENI. After removal of 3 bases from V and 11 bases from J, the junction contained 5 bases not matched to a gene. CDR3 residues: CASSPAGLAGEQYF. In DNA form, the CDR3 reads TGTGCCAGCTCACCCGCGGGACTAGCGGGGGAGCAGTACTTC.

The chain joins TRBV7-2 to TRBJ2-3, with a possible D match to TRBD1 (5 bases). Looked up from germline, CDR1 is SGHTA and CDR2 is FQGNSA. Trimming cost V 7 bases and J 4 bases, with 15 bases left between them. The CDR3 is 14 residues long. CDR3 nucleotide sequence: TGTGCCAGCACCATTCAAACGACAGCAGATACGCAGTATTTT. Its translation is CASTIQTTADTQYF. The complete variable domain, with remaining parts taken from reference TRBV7-2 and TRBJ2-3, reads GAGVSQSPSNKVTEKGKDVELRCDPISGHTALYWYRQSLGQGLEFLIYFQGNSAPDKSGLPSDRFSAERTGGSVSTLTIQRTQQEDSAVYLCASTIQTTADTQYFGPGTRLTVL.

V and J are TRBV6-5 and TRBJ1-5; D ambiguous. There are 15 residues in the CDR3. CDR1 is MNHEY and CDR2 is SVGAGI in the germline V gene. Between the trimmed V and J ends, which lost 0 bases and 2 bases, there was a span of 8 bases. This chain's CDR3 is CASSYSRPRNQPQHF. The CDR3 region has the DNA TGTGCCAGCAGTTACTCCAGGCCGCGCAATCAGCCCCAGCATTTT.

CDR3 loop: CASSELGRAGEQYF. DNA of the CDR3: TGTGCCAGCAGTGAATTGGGCAGGGCGGGAGAGCAGTACTTC. This chain joins TRBV6-1 and TRBJ2-7, with D maybe TRBD2 (6 bases). The length of the CDR3 is 14 residues. V was clipped by 2 bases and J by 7 bases, with 15 bases between them. Germline lookup yields CDR1 MNHNS and CDR2 SASEGT.

CDR3 coding DNA: TGTGCCAGCCTCGACATCATGAACACTGAAGCTTTCTTT. Translated: CASLDIMNTEAFF. This chain joins TRBV18 and TRBJ1-1; D is ambiguous. The V end was cut by 8 bases, the J end by 0 bases, with 10 bases between. CDR1 is KGHSH and CDR2 is LQKENI in the germline V gene. The CDR3 is 13 amino acids.

The chain employs TRBV6-6 and TRBJ2-2; the D is unclear. V was shortened by 2 bases and J by 3 bases, with 7 bases between the two germline ends. Germline CDR1 and CDR2: MNHNY and SVGAGI (reference sequence). The CDR3 length is 14 residues. As DNA, the CDR3 is TGTGCCAGCAGTTACGCCGGATACACCGGGGAGCTGTTTTTT. The encoded protein is CASSYAGYTGELFF.

The CDR3 region has the DNA TGTGCCAGCACCCCCCCGGGAGGAGCGAAGAAGGAGAGGGTTATCAATCAGCCCCAGCATTTT. Its protein is CASTPPGGAKKERVINQPQHF. The rearrangement joins TRBV5-6 to TRBJ1-5; D remains ambiguous. The ends were cut back, 6 bases at V and 3 bases at J, with 34 bases in the middle. CDR1 and CDR2 (germline): SGHDT, YYEEEE. CDR3 length equals 21 residues.

This clonotype was detected only a few times. The chain has TRBV27 and TRBJ2-3; 7 bases agree with TRBD2. From germline, CDR1 is MNHEY and CDR2 SMNVEV (reference sequence). Losses at the gene ends were 5 bases for V and 2 bases for J; bases not matched to a gene: 7. This CDR3 region has 15 residues. CDR3 sequence reads: CASSNVLAVTDTQYF. DNA of the CDR3: TGTGCCAGCAGTAACGTCCTAGCGGTCACAGATACGCAGTATTTT.

This clonotype was observed a few times. The chain has TRBV30 and TRBJ2-7; 8 nucleotides line up with TRBD2. The V and J ends lost 1 base and 3 bases, in that order; junction bases with no gene match: 5. The CDR3 consists of 14 residues. Germline CDR1 and CDR2: GTSNPN and SVGIG (reference sequence). Here the CDR3 reads CAWSGAGAVYEQYF. In nucleotides, the CDR3 is TGTGCCTGGAGTGGAGCGGGGGCCGTCTACGAGCAGTACTTC.